This is a list of T cell receptor beta chains from one sample in a study of blood T cells in healthy people across ages. TCRdb analysed the 5' RACE reads with MiXCR anew, one entry per CDR3 protein. The table has 1.2 million to 1.5 million distinct CDR3 sequences, around 55% seen once. Sequencing input: blood. Source of these receptors: a man aged 18 to 30 in good health. Each CDR3 is given with its conserved first and last residue. The D gene is left open where the match is weak. Rows may omit the clone size; those that give it use once, few, many or a size class.

V gene: TRBV5-1; CDR3 length: 16; J gene: TRBJ1-6; clone size: few; D gene: .; CDR3 protein: CASSLQTSSYNSPLHF; CDR3 DNA: TGCGCCAGCAGCTTGCAGACCAGCTCCTATAATTCACCCCTCCACTTT
V gene: TRBV7-9; CDR3 length: 13; J gene: TRBJ2-7; clone size: .; D gene: .; CDR3 protein: CASSPTQGDEQYF; CDR3 DNA: TGTGCCAGCAGCCCGACGCAAGGCGACGAGCAGTACTTC
V gene: TRBV10-3; CDR3 length: 13; J gene: TRBJ2-5; clone size: .; D gene: TRBD1; CDR3 protein: CAIRDREQETQYF; CDR3 DNA: TGTGCCATCAGGGACAGGGAGCAAGAGACCCAGTACTTC
V gene: TRBV20-1; CDR3 length: 15; J gene: TRBJ2-1; clone size: .; D gene: TRBD2; CDR3 protein: CSARWGTSRFNEQFF; CDR3 DNA: TGCAGTGCTAGATGGGGGACTAGTAGGTTCAATGAGCAGTTCTTC
V gene: TRBV3-1; CDR3 length: 14; J gene: TRBJ1-6; clone size: .; D gene: .; CDR3 protein: CASSQDLINSPLHF; CDR3 DNA: TGTGCCAGCAGCCAAGATCTAATTAATTCACCCCTCCACTTT
V gene: TRBV29-1; CDR3 length: 19; J gene: TRBJ2-6; clone size: .; D gene: .; CDR3 protein: CSVEDRKGRPLSGANVLTF; CDR3 DNA: TGCAGCGTTGAAGATCGTAAGGGGCGGCCACTCTCTGGGGCCAACGTCCTGACTTTC
V gene: TRBV7-2; CDR3 length: 11; J gene: TRBJ1-2; clone size: many; D gene: .; CDR3 protein: CASSSAYGYTF; CDR3 DNA: TGTGCCAGTTCATCCGCCTATGGCTACACCTTC
V gene: TRBV5-1; CDR3 length: 17; J gene: TRBJ2-3; clone size: .; D gene: .; CDR3 protein: CASSSKMGVSSTDTQYF; CDR3 DNA: TGCGCCAGCAGCTCAAAAATGGGGGTATCCAGCACAGATACGCAGTATTTT
V gene: TRBV5-1; CDR3 length: 16; J gene: TRBJ2-1; clone size: few; D gene: TRBD2; CDR3 protein: CASLAGGPSSYNEQFF; CDR3 DNA: TGCGCCAGCCTAGCGGGAGGGCCGAGCTCCTACAATGAGCAGTTCTTC
V gene: TRBV7-9; CDR3 length: 14; J gene: TRBJ2-7; clone size: .; D gene: .; CDR3 protein: CASSLVAISYEQYF; CDR3 DNA: TGTGCCAGCAGCTTAGTGGCGATCTCCTACGAGCAGTACTTC
V gene: TRBV27; CDR3 length: 15; J gene: TRBJ1-2; clone size: .; D gene: .; CDR3 protein: CASSPEPTSFYGYTF; CDR3 DNA: TGTGCCAGCAGCCCAGAACCTACGTCCTTCTATGGCTACACCTTC
V gene: TRBV2; CDR3 length: 15; J gene: TRBJ2-3; clone size: few; D gene: .; CDR3 protein: CASSEAGFSTDTQYF; CDR3 DNA: TGTGCCAGCAGTGAAGCTGGTTTCAGCACAGATACGCAGTATTTT
V gene: TRBV24-1; CDR3 length: 17; J gene: TRBJ2-5; clone size: .; D gene: .; CDR3 protein: CATSPALEGGIQETQYF; CDR3 DNA: TGTGCCACCAGTCCCGCGCTTGAGGGGGGGATACAAGAGACCCAGTACTTC
V gene: TRBV2; CDR3 length: 15; J gene: TRBJ2-1; clone size: .; D gene: .; CDR3 protein: CASGGRRRKGNEQFF; CDR3 DNA: TGTGCCAGCGGGGGTCGGAGGCGGAAGGGCAATGAGCAGTTCTTC
V gene: TRBV4-3; CDR3 length: 15; J gene: TRBJ2-1; clone size: .; D gene: TRBD1; CDR3 protein: CASSQDSGQGTEQFF; CDR3 DNA: TGCGCCAGCAGCCAAGATTCGGGACAGGGAACTGAGCAGTTCTTC
V gene: TRBV19; CDR3 length: 13; J gene: TRBJ2-5; clone size: .; D gene: .; CDR3 protein: CASILQGQETQYF; CDR3 DNA: TGTGCCAGTATTCTACAGGGACAAGAGACCCAGTACTTC
V gene: TRBV4-1; CDR3 length: 14; J gene: TRBJ2-1; clone size: once; D gene: TRBD2; CDR3 protein: CASSQTSGRSEQFF; CDR3 DNA: TGCGCCAGCAGCCAAACTAGCGGGAGGAGTGAGCAGTTCTTC
V gene: TRBV23-1; CDR3 length: 16; J gene: TRBJ2-7; clone size: .; D gene: .; CDR3 protein: CASSQWGGQAESEQYF; CDR3 DNA: TGCGCCAGCAGTCAATGGGGAGGACAGGCTGAGAGCGAGCAGTACTTC
V gene: TRBV20-1; CDR3 length: 15; J gene: TRBJ1-5; clone size: once; D gene: .; CDR3 protein: CSVLGGARGNQPQHF; CDR3 DNA: TGCAGTGTTCTAGGGGGGGCGCGTGGCAATCAGCCCCAGCATTTT
V gene: TRBV29-1; CDR3 length: 13; J gene: TRBJ2-1; clone size: .; D gene: .; CDR3 protein: CSGAGTVYNEQFF; CDR3 DNA: TGCAGCGGGGCCGGGACTGTCTACAATGAGCAGTTCTTC
V gene: TRBV7-9; CDR3 length: 11; J gene: TRBJ2-1; clone size: few; D gene: .; CDR3 protein: CASSLKREQFF; CDR3 DNA: TGTGCCAGCAGCTTAAAACGTGAGCAGTTCTTC
V gene: TRBV29-1; CDR3 length: 15; J gene: TRBJ2-1; clone size: few; D gene: TRBD2; CDR3 protein: CSVDRSSGRYNEQFF; CDR3 DNA: TGCAGCGTTGACCGCTCTAGCGGGAGGTACAATGAGCAGTTCTTC
V gene: TRBV6-1; CDR3 length: 11; J gene: TRBJ1-4; clone size: .; D gene: .; CDR3 protein: CASSESEKLFF; CDR3 DNA: TGTGCCAGCAGTGAATCGGAAAAACTGTTTTTT
V gene: TRBV7-2; CDR3 length: 17; J gene: TRBJ2-3; clone size: few; D gene: TRBD2; CDR3 protein: CASSLVALAGGPDTQYF; CDR3 DNA: TGTGCCAGCAGCTTAGTGGCGCTAGCGGGGGGGCCAGATACGCAGTATTTT
V gene: TRBV7-9; CDR3 length: 13; J gene: TRBJ1-6; clone size: few; D gene: .; CDR3 protein: CASRDSQRSPLHF; CDR3 DNA: TGTGCCAGCAGGGACAGCCAGAGATCACCCCTCCACTTT
V gene: TRBV27; CDR3 length: 20; J gene: TRBJ1-4; clone size: once; D gene: TRBD1; CDR3 protein: CASSSLGTGGPTGINEKLFF; CDR3 DNA: TGTGCCAGCAGTTCCTTAGGGACAGGCGGCCCAACCGGAATTAATGAAAAACTGTTTTTT
V gene: TRBV12-3/TRBV12-4; CDR3 length: 16; J gene: TRBJ2-1; clone size: once; D gene: TRBD2; CDR3 protein: CASSSIPTSGRSEQFF; CDR3 DNA: TGTGCCTCAAGTTCGATCCCGACTAGCGGGAGGAGTGAGCAGTTCTTC
V gene: TRBV5-5; CDR3 length: 15; J gene: TRBJ1-5; clone size: .; D gene: TRBD1; CDR3 protein: CASSLGGQANQPQHF; CDR3 DNA: TGTGCCAGCAGCTTGGGGGGACAGGCCAATCAGCCCCAGCATTTT
V gene: TRBV20-1; CDR3 length: 14; J gene: TRBJ2-3; clone size: .; D gene: .; CDR3 protein: CSASEQWGVDTQYF; CDR3 DNA: TGCAGTGCTAGCGAACAGTGGGGAGTAGATACGCAGTATTTT
V gene: TRBV4-1; CDR3 length: 13; J gene: TRBJ1-1; clone size: .; D gene: .; CDR3 protein: CASSQAKNTEAFF; CDR3 DNA: TGCGCCAGCAGCCAGGCAAAAAACACTGAAGCTTTCTTT
V gene: TRBV10-3; CDR3 length: 16; J gene: TRBJ2-1; clone size: .; D gene: .; CDR3 protein: CAISESTGRLNNEQFF; CDR3 DNA: TGTGCCATCAGTGAGTCGACAGGGAGGTTGAACAATGAGCAGTTCTTC
V gene: TRBV5-1; CDR3 length: 14; J gene: TRBJ2-3; clone size: once; D gene: .; CDR3 protein: CASRRRPVTDTQYF; CDR3 DNA: TGCGCCAGCAGGCGGAGGCCAGTCACAGATACGCAGTATTTT
V gene: TRBV6-2/TRBV6-3; CDR3 length: 14; J gene: TRBJ1-6; clone size: .; D gene: .; CDR3 protein: CASSRRVHNSPLHF; CDR3 DNA: TGTGCCAGCAGCCGCAGGGTCCATAATTCACCCCTCCACTTT
V gene: TRBV6-6; CDR3 length: 16; J gene: TRBJ2-1; clone size: once; D gene: TRBD1; CDR3 protein: CASSYSQTGGNDEQFF; CDR3 DNA: TGTGCCAGCAGTTACTCCCAGACAGGGGGAAATGATGAGCAGTTCTTC
V gene: TRBV2; CDR3 length: 16; J gene: TRBJ1-2; clone size: .; D gene: .; CDR3 protein: CASSEALLVGAHGYTF; CDR3 DNA: TGTGCCAGCAGTGAAGCGCTTCTCGTGGGCGCGCATGGCTACACCTTC
V gene: TRBV12-3/TRBV12-4; CDR3 length: 14; J gene: TRBJ2-5; clone size: .; D gene: .; CDR3 protein: CASSQRPRVETQYF; CDR3 DNA: TGTGCCAGCTCGCAGAGGCCAAGAGTGGAGACCCAGTACTTC
V gene: TRBV20-1; CDR3 length: 14; J gene: TRBJ1-5; clone size: .; D gene: .; CDR3 protein: CSARDPGDWQPQHF; CDR3 DNA: TGCAGTGCTAGAGATCCGGGGGATTGGCAGCCCCAGCATTTT
V gene: TRBV24-1; CDR3 length: 13; J gene: TRBJ1-3; clone size: .; D gene: .; CDR3 protein: CATRDLSGNTIYF; CDR3 DNA: TGTGCCACCAGGGACCTCTCTGGAAACACCATATATTTT
V gene: TRBV20-1; CDR3 length: 13; J gene: TRBJ1-1; clone size: few; D gene: TRBD1; CDR3 protein: CSARLTGGTEAFF; CDR3 DNA: TGCAGTGCTAGACTCACAGGGGGGACTGAAGCTTTCTTT
V gene: TRBV6-2/TRBV6-3; CDR3 length: 12; J gene: TRBJ2-7; clone size: .; D gene: .; CDR3 protein: CAIKAGAHEQYF; CDR3 DNA: TGTGCCATCAAGGCGGGGGCTCACGAGCAGTACTTC
V gene: TRBV7-9; CDR3 length: 13; J gene: TRBJ2-1; clone size: .; D gene: .; CDR3 protein: CASSTTGYNEQFF; CDR3 DNA: TGTGCCAGCAGCACAACAGGGTACAATGAGCAGTTCTTC
V gene: TRBV29-1; CDR3 length: 13; J gene: TRBJ2-4; clone size: .; D gene: .; CDR3 protein: CSVAEGAKNIQYF; CDR3 DNA: TGCAGCGTTGCGGAGGGGGCCAAAAACATTCAGTACTTC
V gene: TRBV19; CDR3 length: 13; J gene: TRBJ2-5; clone size: .; D gene: TRBD1; CDR3 protein: CASGDRTQETQYF; CDR3 DNA: TGTGCCAGCGGGGACAGAACTCAAGAGACCCAGTACTTC
V gene: TRBV7-9; CDR3 length: 13; J gene: TRBJ2-1; clone size: .; D gene: .; CDR3 protein: CASSLAGDNKQFF; CDR3 DNA: TGTGCCAGCAGCTTAGCAGGGGACAATAAGCAGTTCTTC
V gene: TRBV12-3/TRBV12-4; CDR3 length: 14; J gene: TRBJ2-3; clone size: many; D gene: .; CDR3 protein: CASSFRGGTDTQYF; CDR3 DNA: TGTGCCAGCAGTTTCCGCGGGGGCACAGATACGCAGTATTTT
V gene: TRBV5-1; CDR3 length: 14; J gene: TRBJ1-2; clone size: .; D gene: .; CDR3 protein: CASSTRDGPYGYTF; CDR3 DNA: TGCGCCAGCAGCACCCGAGACGGTCCCTATGGCTACACCTTC
V gene: TRBV3-1; CDR3 length: 11; J gene: TRBJ1-1; clone size: .; D gene: .; CDR3 protein: CAGGVHTEAFF; CDR3 DNA: TGTGCCGGAGGCGTACACACTGAAGCTTTCTTT
V gene: TRBV29-1; CDR3 length: 14; J gene: TRBJ1-2; clone size: .; D gene: .; CDR3 protein: CSVEETYGTSGYTF; CDR3 DNA: TGCAGCGTTGAGGAGACGTATGGGACAAGCGGCTACACCTTC
V gene: TRBV29-1; CDR3 length: 13; J gene: TRBJ1-4; clone size: few; D gene: .; CDR3 protein: CSVNGATNEKLFF; CDR3 DNA: TGCAGCGTTAATGGTGCAACTAATGAAAAACTGTTTTTT
V gene: TRBV10-3; CDR3 length: 16; J gene: TRBJ2-3; clone size: .; D gene: TRBD2; CDR3 protein: CAISQRTSGDTDTQYF; CDR3 DNA: TGTGCCATCAGTCAGCGGACTAGCGGGGACACAGATACGCAGTATTTT
V gene: TRBV10-2; CDR3 length: 16; J gene: TRBJ2-7; clone size: .; D gene: .; CDR3 protein: CASSEPRDPRSYEQYF; CDR3 DNA: TGCGCCAGCAGTGAGCCTCGGGACCCACGATCCTACGAGCAGTACTTC
V gene: TRBV5-1; CDR3 length: 16; J gene: TRBJ1-1; clone size: .; D gene: .; CDR3 protein: CASSLGGFTRNTEAFF; CDR3 DNA: TGCGCCAGCAGCTTGGGGGGGTTTACTAGGAACACTGAAGCTTTCTTT
V gene: TRBV29-1; CDR3 length: 11; J gene: TRBJ2-1; clone size: few; D gene: .; CDR3 protein: CSVGRSNEQFF; CDR3 DNA: TGCAGCGTTGGGCGCAGCAATGAGCAGTTCTTC
V gene: TRBV6-6; CDR3 length: 17; J gene: TRBJ2-5; clone size: .; D gene: .; CDR3 protein: CASSYSNRAQIPNEQYF; CDR3 DNA: TGTGCCAGCAGTTACTCTAATCGCGCCCAGATCCCCAATGAGCAGTACTTC
V gene: TRBV10-3; CDR3 length: 15; J gene: TRBJ2-3; clone size: .; D gene: .; CDR3 protein: CAISEGLGSSDTQYF; CDR3 DNA: TGTGCCATCAGTGAAGGGTTGGGCTCGTCAGATACGCAGTATTTT
V gene: TRBV12-3/TRBV12-4; CDR3 length: 15; J gene: TRBJ1-5; clone size: .; D gene: .; CDR3 protein: CASRNGGASNQPQHF; CDR3 DNA: TGTGCCAGCAGGAATGGGGGGGCTAGCAATCAGCCCCAGCATTTT
V gene: TRBV3-1; CDR3 length: 18; J gene: TRBJ1-5; clone size: once; D gene: TRBD1; CDR3 protein: CASSPSYKTGEVGQPQHF; CDR3 DNA: TGTGCCAGCAGCCCATCCTATAAGACAGGGGAAGTCGGTCAGCCCCAGCATTTT